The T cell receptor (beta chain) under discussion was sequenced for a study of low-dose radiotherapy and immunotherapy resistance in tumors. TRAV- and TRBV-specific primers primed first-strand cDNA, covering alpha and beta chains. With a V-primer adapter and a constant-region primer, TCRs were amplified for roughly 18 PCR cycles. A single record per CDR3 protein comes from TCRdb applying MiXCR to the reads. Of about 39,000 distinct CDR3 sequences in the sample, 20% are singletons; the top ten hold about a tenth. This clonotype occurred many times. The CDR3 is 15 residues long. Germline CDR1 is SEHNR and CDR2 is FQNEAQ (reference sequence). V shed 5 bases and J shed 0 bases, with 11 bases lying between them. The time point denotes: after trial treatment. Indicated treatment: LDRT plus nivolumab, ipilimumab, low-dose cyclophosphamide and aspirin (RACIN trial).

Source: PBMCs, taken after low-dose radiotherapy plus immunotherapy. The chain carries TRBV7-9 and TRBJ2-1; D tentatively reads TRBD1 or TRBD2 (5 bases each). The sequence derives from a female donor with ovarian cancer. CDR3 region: CASSGKGPSYNEQFF. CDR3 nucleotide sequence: TGTGCCAGCAGCGGGAAGGGACCCTCCTACAATGAGCAGTTCTTC.